One and the same sample provided the 11 T cell receptor beta chains below, sequenced in a study of blood T cells in healthy people across ages. Sample-barcoded 5' priming and a J-beta primer mix drove a second PCR of 7 to 11 cycles. TCRdb used MiXCR to reprocess the 5' RACE reads, holding one entry per CDR3 protein. The sample lists 750,000 or so distinct CDR3 sequences, 20% to 25% occurring once. The data also belong to a second study, concerning T cells of mothers and their children.

Specimen: blood. The receptors stem from a boy between 5 and 17 years old in good health.

This clonotype has a handful of counts. The V and J genes are TRBV21-1 and TRBJ2-1. TRBV21-1 is a documented pseudogene. This CDR3 contains 15 residues. The CDR3 loop is CASTKVRTANNEQFF. CDR3 nucleotides: TGTGCCAGCACCAAAGTTAGGACTGCTAACAATGAGCAGTTCTTC.

This clonotype occurred a few times. One end of the junction is discordant with germline, which a read error may explain. The chain recombines TRBV7-1 with TRBJ2-3; 10 bases align to TRBD2. TRBV7-1 falls under the ORF class, with uncertain function. CDR3 size: 15 residues. The CDR3 protein is CASSSAGGPPDTQYF. The DNA of the CDR3 is TGCGCCAGCAGCTCAGCGGGAGGGCCCCCAGATACGCAGTATTTT.

V usage is TRBV6-6 and J usage is TRBJ1-4; D is undetermined. The CDR3 contains 16 residues. Trimming left V 6 bases short and J 7 bases short, with 21 bases between. Per the germline V gene, CDR1 is MNHNY and CDR2 is SVGAGI (reference sequence). The CDR3 DNA is TGTGCCAGCAGGTCCAGCGACGGTCTCCGGGGTGAAAAACTGTTTTTT. The encoded protein is CASRSSDGLRGEKLFF.

In this sample, this clonotype turned up a few times. The chain is built from TRBV29-1 and TRBJ2-5; the D is unclear. Germline assignment: CDR1 SQVTM and CDR2 ANQGSEA. This CDR3 region has 13 residues. Between the trimmed V and J ends, which lost 0 bases and 5 bases, there was a span of 10 bases. CDR3 amino acids: CSVEDPIVETQYF. The CDR3 nucleotides are TGCAGCGTTGAAGATCCCATTGTGGAGACCCAGTACTTC.

V usage is TRBV4-1 and J usage is TRBJ2-4; possibly TRBD2 for D (6 bases). Germline CDR1 MGHRA, CDR2 YSYEKL. The CDR3 sequence is 14 residues long. With 2 bases removed from V and 9 bases from J, the gap between germline ends came to 14 bases. The CDR3 DNA follows: TGCGCCAGCAGCCAAACCCGGGACTCAGGCATTCAGTACTTC. Protein product: CASSQTRDSGIQYF.

This sequence joins TRBV19 and TRBJ1-2, with 8 positions matching TRBD1. The J segment lost 4 bases and the V segment lost 5 bases, leaving 12 bases of the junction unmatched. CDR1 and CDR2 (germline): LNHDA, SQIVND (reference sequence). The CDR3 is 16 residues long. The chain's CDR3 is CASSDPTGGDVYGYTF. Written as DNA, the CDR3 is TGTGCCAGTAGTGACCCTACAGGGGGAGATGTCTATGGCTACACCTTC. Full variable domain (rest looked up from reference TRBV19 and TRBJ1-2): DGGITQSPKYLFRKEGQNVTLSCEQNLNHDAMYWYRQDPGQGLRLIYYSQIVNDFQKGDIAEGYSVSREKKESFPLTVTSAQKNPTAFYLCASSDPTGGDVYGYTFGSGTRLTVV.

V and J are TRBV20-1 and TRBJ2-1; TRBD2 matches 7 bases. This CDR3 comprises 14 residues. Trimming removed 3 bases from V and 2 bases from J; junction bases left unmatched: 4. CDR1 and CDR2 (germline): DFQATT, SNEGSKA (reference sequence). The CDR3 bases are TGCAGTGCTAGTGCGCTAGCGGCCTACAATGAGCAGTTCTTC. It translates to CSASALAAYNEQFF.

The chain has TRBV21-1 and TRBJ2-7; the D call TRBD2 from the table was never checked on the DNA. TRBV21-1 counts as a pseudogene. The CDR3 extends over 17 amino acids. CDR3 region: CASIMRAVAGGPDEQYF. CDR3 bases: TGTGCCAGCATCATGAGGGCTGTGGCGGGAGGGCCGGACGAGCAGTACTTC.

The chain employs TRBV7-3 and TRBJ2-1; a possible D gene is TRBD2 (5 bases). V was pared by 6 bases and J by 6 bases, with 12 bases between. Looked up from germline, CDR1 is SGHTA and CDR2 is FQGTGA. There are 13 residues in the CDR3. As DNA, the CDR3 is TGTGCCAGCAGGGCCGGAGGAGGCAATGAGCAGTTCTTC. Its translation is CASRAGGGNEQFF.

This clonotype was counted only a few times. The rearrangement uses TRBV20-1 and TRBJ2-5; D not resolved. V was shortened by 1 base and J by 4 bases, with 13 bases between the two germline ends. Germline V gene data show CDR1 as DFQATT and CDR2 as SNEGSKA (reference sequence). This CDR3 is built from 14 residues. This CDR3 is CSARVGRVVETQYF. In DNA, the CDR3 is TGCAGTGCTAGAGTAGGCCGAGTGGTAGAGACCCAGTACTTC.

The chain has TRBV7-9 and TRBJ2-1; D unclear. The CDR3 is 14 amino acids. Germline CDR1 SEHNR, CDR2 FQNEAQ (reference sequence). Trimming pared 6 bases from V and 3 bases from J, leaving 12 bases between. The CDR3 DNA is TGTGCCAGCAGGTCTCAGGAAAACTACAATGAGCAGTTCTTC. This encodes CASRSQENYNEQFF.